Listed here are 15 T cell receptor beta chains from one sample, sequenced in a study of neurological immune-mediated disorders. MiXCR, run by TCRdb on the 5' RACE reads, gives a single entry per CDR3 protein. This table holds tens of thousands of distinct CDR3 sequences, 2% to 3% found once. The sample was PBMCs. These receptors came from a man aged 50 or older with multiple sclerosis.

This clonotype was seen at least ten times. The V and J genes are TRBV12-3 or TRBV12-4 and TRBJ2-3, with D possibly matching TRBD1 (5 bases). V gave up 6 bases and J gave up 0 bases, with 16 bases separating them. The CDR3 extends over 16 amino acids. CDR3 nucleotide sequence: TGTGCCAGCAGCCCCCCAGGGATAGCTAGCACAGATACGCAGTATTTT. Protein sequence: CASSPPGIASTDTQYF.

The rearrangement links TRBV12-3 or TRBV12-4 to TRBJ2-1, with D tentatively TRBD2 (6 bases). The V and J ends lost 6 bases and 0 bases respectively, with 18 bases between them. This CDR3 comprises 17 residues. CDR3: CASSPNGGQSSYNEQFF. The CDR3 DNA reads as TGTGCCAGCAGCCCTAACGGAGGGCAGAGCTCCTACAATGAGCAGTTCTTC.

This clonotype was seen at least ten times. The genes are TRBV28 and TRBJ1-2, with a tentative D call TRBD1 (5 bases). This CDR3 has 12 amino acids. The germline CDR1 and CDR2 sequences are MDHEN and SYDVKM. The V gene lost 3 bases and the J gene lost 6 bases, with 8 bases spanning the gap. CDR3 nucleotide sequence: TGTGCCAGCAGTTTGACAGACCATGGCTACACCTTC. It encodes CASSLTDHGYTF.

This clonotype was observed a few times. The chain joins TRBV6-5 to TRBJ2-1, with 12 bases that match TRBD2. There are 18 residues in the CDR3. J lost 0 bases, V lost 0 bases, and 3 bases had no gene match. Germline V CDR1 and CDR2: MNHEY, SVGAGI. The CDR3 region is CASSYSTSGGNSYNEQFF. CDR3 DNA: TGTGCCAGCAGTTACTCGACTAGCGGGGGCAACTCCTACAATGAGCAGTTCTTC.

This clonotype was seen at least ten times. The V gene is TRBV20-1, the J gene TRBJ2-3, with no clear D. Trimming stripped 1 base from V and 3 bases from J, with 11 bases between. CDR1 and CDR2 (germline): DFQATT, SNEGSKA (reference sequence). The CDR3 has 14 residues. CDR3 bases: TGCAGTGCTAGAGCGTGGGCACGGACAGATACGCAGTATTTT. Protein: CSARAWARTDTQYF.

This clonotype has ten or more counts. The genes are TRBV6-6 and TRBJ2-7; D is unclear. This CDR3 comprises 13 residues. Germline V gene sequence: CDR1 MNHNY, CDR2 SVGAGI (reference sequence). The V and J ends lost 8 bases and 1 base respectively, with 12 bases between them. The CDR3 nucleotides are TGTGCCAGCCGACCGGACGGATCCTACGAGCAGTACTTC. Its protein is CASRPDGSYEQYF.

In this sample, this clonotype turned up many times. The chain combines TRBV6-6 with TRBJ2-1; D is uncertain. Germline lookup yields CDR1 MNHNY and CDR2 SVGAGI (reference sequence). CDR3 size: 12 residues. V gave up 2 bases and J gave up 8 bases, with 7 bases separating them. The CDR3 protein is CASSYEADEQFF. CDR3 bases: TGTGCCAGCAGTTACGAGGCGGATGAGCAGTTCTTC.

This clonotype was seen repeatedly, ten times or more. The chain couples TRBV7-2 to TRBJ2-4, with 10 bases lining up with TRBD1. The CDR3 spans 15 residues. V lost 5 bases to trimming and J lost 6 bases; unmatched junction nucleotides: 7. Germline V gene data show CDR1 as SGHTA and CDR2 as FQGNSA. The CDR3 reads CASSLLRDRGNIQYF. The DNA for the CDR3 is TGTGCCAGCAGCCTGCTCCGGGACAGGGGAAACATTCAGTACTTC.

This clonotype was seen repeatedly, ten times or more. The chain joins TRBV20-1 to TRBJ2-7; 11 bases match TRBD2. Germline CDR1 and CDR2: DFQATT and SNEGSKA (reference sequence). CDR3 length equals 14 residues. V dropped 5 bases and J dropped 2; count of bases not matched to a gene: 5. CDR3 nucleotides: TGCAGTGCTCTACTAGCGGGGGCAGCCTACGAGCAGTACTTC. This sequence encodes CSALLAGAAYEQYF.

This clonotype was recorded at least ten times. The V and J genes are TRBV27 and TRBJ2-4; D might be TRBD1 or TRBD2, each matching 5 bases. Trimming pared 3 bases from V and 3 bases from J, leaving 6 bases between. The germline gives CDR1 MNHEY, CDR2 SMNVEV (reference sequence). The CDR3 loop spans 13 amino acids. The CDR3 region is CASSLGVKNIQYF. The CDR3 DNA follows: TGTGCCAGCAGTTTGGGGGTCAAAAACATTCAGTACTTC.

In this sample, this clonotype turned up many times. This chain links TRBV7-2 with TRBJ2-1; 10 nucleotides line up with TRBD1. CDR3 length equals 16 residues. The junction had 6 bases not matched to a gene; V was cut back by 1 base and J by 6 bases. Per the germline V gene, CDR1 is SGHTA and CDR2 is FQGNSA. The CDR3 DNA reads as TGTGCCAGCAGCTTAGGACCCGGGACAGGGGCCAATGAGCAGTTCTTC. Translation gives CASSLGPGTGANEQFF.

This clonotype has ten or more counts. The rearrangement links TRBV12-3 or TRBV12-4 to TRBJ2-7; 7 bases match TRBD1. The CDR3 contains 13 residues. The J segment lost 6 bases and the V segment lost 4 bases, leaving 6 bases of the junction unmatched. The CDR3 coding sequence is TGTGCCAGCAGTTCGACAGGGTCTCGCGAGCAGTACTTC. This gives the protein CASSSTGSREQYF.

This clonotype was recorded many times. The gene calls are TRBV7-2 and TRBJ1-4; D is undetermined. There are 15 residues in the CDR3. V lost 1 base, J lost 8 bases, and 14 bases lay in between. Germline V gene sequence: CDR1 SGHTA, CDR2 FQGNSA. CDR3 sequence (DNA): TGTGCCAGCAGCTTAGGCGAGGGAGCGAGAGAAAAACTGTTTTTT. Translating it yields CASSLGEGAREKLFF.

This clonotype appeared many times. V is TRBV5-1 and J is TRBJ2-5, with TRBD1 matching over 8 bases. Trimming at V came to 4 bases and at J to 2 bases, leaving 4 bases not matched to a gene. Germline-derived CDR1 and CDR2 are SGHRS and YFSETQ. The CDR3 has 14 amino acids. The CDR3 bases are TGCGCCAGCAGCAAGACAGGGGCGCAAGAGACCCAGTACTTC. This encodes CASSKTGAQETQYF.

The table lists this clonotype with many counts. The chain uses TRBV20-1 and TRBJ2-1, with 9 positions matching TRBD1. V gave up 3 bases and J gave up 8 bases; unmatched junction bases: 8. In germline, CDR1 is DFQATT, CDR2 SNEGSKA (reference sequence). The CDR3 length is 14 residues. The CDR3 nucleotides read TGCAGTGCTAGGGGGACAGGGCTACTCGATGAGCAGTTCTTC. Its protein product is CSARGTGLLDEQFF.